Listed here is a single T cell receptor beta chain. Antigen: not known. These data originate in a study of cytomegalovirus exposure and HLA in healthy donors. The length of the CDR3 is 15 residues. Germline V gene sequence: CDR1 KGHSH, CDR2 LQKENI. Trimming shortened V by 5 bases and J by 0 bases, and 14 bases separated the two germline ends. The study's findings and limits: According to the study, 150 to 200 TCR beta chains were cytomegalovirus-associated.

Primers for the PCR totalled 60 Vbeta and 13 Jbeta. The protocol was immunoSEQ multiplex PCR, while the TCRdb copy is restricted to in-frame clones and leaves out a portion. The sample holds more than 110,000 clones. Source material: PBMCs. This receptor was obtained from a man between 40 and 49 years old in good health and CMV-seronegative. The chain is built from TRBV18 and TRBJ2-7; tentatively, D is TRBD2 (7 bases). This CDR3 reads CASSGEGGPSYEQYF. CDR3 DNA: TGTGCCAGCTCAGGGGAGGGGGGGCCCTCCTACGAGCAGTACTTC.